This TCR beta chain was sequenced in a study of blood T cell repertoires in COVID-19. Only in-frame clones appear in the TCRdb table, and some are missing; sequencing was by immunoSEQ multiplex PCR. Counted here are roughly 200,000 clones, roughly 80% occurring once; the ten biggest clones make up 4% to 5.5%. V trimming: 4 bases; J trimming: 5 bases; junction bases outside the gene matches: 10. The germline CDR1 and CDR2 sequences are MNHEY and SVGAGI. The CDR3 extends over 16 amino acids. This sequence joins TRBV6-5 and TRBJ2-3; the match to TRBD2 covers 9 bases. The TCR originated in a man aged 50 to 59 with active or convalescent COVID-19. Sequencing was done on a sample of peripheral blood. CDR3 nucleotides: TGTGCCAGCAGTTCCCTGGGGGGACTAGCCTTAGATACGCAGTATTTT. Encoded protein: CASSSLGGLALDTQYF.